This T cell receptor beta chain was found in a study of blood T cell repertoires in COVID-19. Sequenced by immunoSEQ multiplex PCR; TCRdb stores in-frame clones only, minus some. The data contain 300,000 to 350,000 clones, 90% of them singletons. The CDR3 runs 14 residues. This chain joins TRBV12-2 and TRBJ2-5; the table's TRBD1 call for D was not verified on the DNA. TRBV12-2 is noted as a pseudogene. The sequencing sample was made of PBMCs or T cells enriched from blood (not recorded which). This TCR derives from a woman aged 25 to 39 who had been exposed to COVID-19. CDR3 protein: CASRPAPRGETQYF. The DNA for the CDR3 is TGTGCAAGTCGCCCAGCCCCTAGGGGGGAGACCCAGTACTTC.